This T cell receptor beta chain comes out of a study of cytomegalovirus exposure and HLA in healthy donors. Study summary: The roughly 700 first-cohort repertoires shared a platform with the 120 or so validation repertoires, as reported in a later analysis. Study-level points and caveats: Cytomegalovirus association was assigned to approximately 180 TCR beta chains. It was confirmed in vitro that a few of the CMV-associated chains were specific for CMV antigens.

Worth noting for this clone: Its antigen remains unknown.

Assay used: immunoSEQ multiplex PCR; TCRdb lists only in-frame clones, some missing. This sample has some 110,000 clones, with roughly 88% found just once. Germline-derived CDR1 and CDR2 are MNHNS and SASEGT. This CDR3 has 14 residues. Trimming cost V 3 bases and J 2 bases, with 10 bases left between them. Among the roughly 120 subjects of the validation cohort, separate from the approximately 660-subject first cohort, were the donors. The source of this sequence is a man between 18 and 29 years old in good health and CMV-seronegative. J is TRBJ1-2 and V is TRBV6-1, with D perhaps TRBD1 (5 bases). The sample comprised PBMCs. In nucleotides, the CDR3 is TGTGCCAGCAGTGACAGGGTCGCGAACTATGGCTACACCTTC. Its translation: CASSDRVANYGYTF.